This T cell receptor beta chain was retrieved from a study of blood T cells in healthy people across ages. In its sample, this clonotype was seen a few times. Trimming took 7 bases from V and 4 from J, leaving 7 bases between them. The germline V gene has CDR1 ENHRY and CDR2 SYGVKD. This CDR3 has 11 residues. A sample-barcoded 5' primer and a J-beta primer mix were used in a second PCR of about 7 to 11 cycles. TCRdb re-derived calls from the 5' RACE reads in MiXCR, one entry per CDR3 protein. The sample records approximately 790,000 distinct CDR3 sequences, approximately 65% being singletons. The receptor's source is a man in his thirties or forties in good health. Material: blood. This rearrangement joins TRBV10-3 to TRBJ1-1; D call uncertain. The CDR3 protein is CAIKGGTEAFF. CDR3 nucleotide sequence: TGTGCCATCAAGGGTGGCACTGAAGCTTTCTTT.